The source of this TCR beta chain is a study of T cell responses to AZD1222 COVID-19 vaccine. Germline assignment: CDR1 LGHDT and CDR2 YNNKEL (reference sequence). V dropped 4 bases and J dropped 4; count of bases not matched to a gene: 5. CDR3 length: 15 residues. Data came from immunoSEQ multiplex PCR; TCRdb stores just in-frame clones and leaves some out. In the table there are roughly 120,000 clones, about nine tenths of which are singletons. The sequencing used peripheral blood, collected 28 days after the second AZD1222 dose. This TCR derives from an adult who received the AZD1222 COVID-19 vaccine. The chain combines TRBV3-1 (or the pseudogene TRBV3-2) with TRBJ2-1; 9 bases are a match to TRBD2. The DNA of the CDR3 is TGTGCCAGCAGCCCCCAGCGGGGGGAGTACAATGAGCAGTTCTTC. This encodes CASSPQRGEYNEQFF.